The next 13 T cell receptor beta chains were all read from a single sample in a study of beta chain features in type 1 diabetes. cDNA synthesis used the whole RNA isolate, giving expressed TCRB sequences. Assay used: immunoSEQ multiplex PCR; TCRdb lists only in-frame clones, some missing. Altogether a few hundred thousand clones are present, approximately 15% being singletons, with the ten largest covering 0.015% to 0.02%. Whole-study results and caveats: Significant though moderate, a shortening of TCRB CDR3s appeared in all four CD4+ subsets of Type 1 diabetes patients.

Their target antigens are unknown. The sequencing sample was made of naive CD4+ T cells from blood. The receptors stem from a man under 40 with type 1 diabetes.

The chain combines TRBV5-8 with TRBJ2-1; D ambiguous. There are 13 residues in the CDR3. V gave up 4 bases and J gave up 3 bases, with 8 bases separating them. Germline loops: CDR1 SGHTS, CDR2 YDEGEE. CDR3: CASSHNSYNEQFF. The CDR3 DNA reads as TGTGCCAGCAGCCACAACAGCTACAATGAGCAGTTCTTC.

The chain links TRBV29-1 to TRBJ1-1; 7 positions match TRBD1. V dropped 5 bases and J dropped 4; count of bases not matched to a gene: 4. This CDR3 is built from 12 residues. Germline-derived CDR1 and CDR2 are SQVTM and ANQGSEA. CDR3 loop: CSVLQGSTEAFF. As DNA, the CDR3 is TGCAGCGTTTTACAGGGGAGCACTGAAGCTTTCTTT.

This clone occurred a few times. V gene TRBV5-1 combines with J gene TRBJ2-1; weak D call: TRBD1 (6 bases). CDR1 SGHRS and CDR2 YFSETQ come from the germline V gene. There are 15 residues in the CDR3. V shed 2 bases and J shed 4 bases, with 13 bases lying between them. CDR3 bases: TGCGCCAGCAGCTTCCCGGACAGCAATTACAATGAGCAGTTCTTC. Encoded protein: CASSFPDSNYNEQFF.

This clone was recorded a few times. The gene calls are TRBV4-2 and TRBJ2-3; tentative D call: TRBD2 (6 bases). Germline CDR1 LGHNA, CDR2 YNFKEQ. The CDR3 contains 14 residues. Trimming left V 4 bases short and J 6 bases short, with 14 bases between. The DNA for the CDR3 is TGTGCCAGCAGCCCGGGACTCGGAGAGGATACGCAGTATTTT. Protein: CASSPGLGEDTQYF.

This clone was counted only a few times. This rearrangement joins TRBV19 to TRBJ1-5, with D maybe TRBD1 (6 bases). Trimming removed 8 bases at V and 6 bases at J, with 20 bases between. The CDR3 is 15 amino acids. Per germline, CDR1 LNHDA and CDR2 SQIVND (reference sequence). As DNA, the CDR3 is TGTGCCAGTCGCCATCAAGGGGGGGGCGGTCAGCCCCAGCATTTT. Residues: CASRHQGGGGQPQHF.

The chain uses TRBV27 and TRBJ2-1; the match to TRBD2 covers 11 bases. With 4 bases clipped from V and 0 bases from J, the junction kept 8 bases outside the gene matches. The germline V gene encodes CDR1 MNHEY and CDR2 SMNVEV (reference sequence). The CDR3 is 18 residues long. CDR3 coding DNA: TGTGCCAGCAGTTCTCCGGGACTAGCGGCCAGCTCCTACAATGAGCAGTTCTTC. As protein: CASSSPGLAASSYNEQFF.

This chain connects TRBV5-1 to TRBJ2-7; 13 positions agree with TRBD2. Per the germline V gene, CDR1 is SGHRS and CDR2 is YFSETQ. The V segment lost 4 bases and the J segment 9 bases; nucleotides outside the gene matches: 16. CDR3 length: 17 amino acids. The CDR3 DNA follows: TGCGCCAGCAGCCCAGGGACTAGCGGGATCACAAATCCAGCGCAGTACTTC. Encoded protein: CASSPGTSGITNPAQYF.

V and J are TRBV19 and TRBJ1-1, with a possible D match to TRBD1 (5 bases). The germline CDR1 and CDR2 sequences are LNHDA and SQIVND (reference sequence). V lost 4 bases and J 8 bases, leaving 11 bases between the germline ends. This CDR3 has 12 residues. In DNA form, the CDR3 reads TGTGCCAGTAGTACTGCGGGGGACGAAGCTTTCTTT. It encodes CASSTAGDEAFF.

The chain uses TRBV4-2 and TRBJ2-5, with D unresolved. V dropped 0 bases and J dropped 9 bases, with 5 bases sitting between them. Germline V gene lookup returns CDR1 LGHNA and CDR2 YNFKEQ. This CDR3 is built from 11 residues. CDR3 bases: TGTGCCAGCAGCCAAGAGCGGTCCCAGTACTTC. It codes for CASSQERSQYF.

The genes are TRBV25-1 and TRBJ2-5; tentatively, D is TRBD2 (5 bases). From germline, CDR1 is MGHDK and CDR2 SYGVNS. The CDR3 contains 14 residues. V lost 2 bases and J 5 bases, leaving 12 bases between the germline ends. The CDR3 sequence: CASSEPSPSETQYF. The CDR3 DNA reads as TGTGCCAGCAGTGAACCTAGCCCCAGTGAGACCCAGTACTTC.

This clone was counted between two and nine times. The chain links TRBV30 to TRBJ2-7; TRBD1 is a possible D gene (6 bases). Germline lookup yields CDR1 GTSNPN and CDR2 SVGIG (reference sequence). V shed 4 bases and J shed 0 bases, with 13 bases lying between them. The CDR3 contains 14 residues. CDR3 region: CAWKQQGSSYEQYF. The CDR3 DNA reads TGTGCCTGGAAGCAGCAGGGGAGCTCCTACGAGCAGTACTTC.

This clone was recorded a few times. This chain links TRBV9 with TRBJ2-7, with 11 bases aligning to TRBD2. Germline CDR1 SGDLS, CDR2 YYNGEE. V lost 1 base, J lost 2 bases, and 2 bases stayed unmatched. The CDR3 covers 15 residues. As DNA, the CDR3 is TGTGCCAGCAGCGTAACTAGCGGGAGAACCTACGAGCAGTACTTC. This sequence encodes CASSVTSGRTYEQYF. Full variable domain (missing parts from reference TRBV9 and TRBJ2-7): DSGVTQTPKHLITATGQRVTLRCSPRSGDLSVYWYQQSLDQGLQFLIQYYNGEERAKGNILERFSAQQFPDLHSELNLSSLELGDSALYFCASSVTSGRTYEQYFGPGTRLTVT.

The chain uses TRBV11-2 and TRBJ1-1, with D unclear. Germline V lookup: CDR1 SGHAT, CDR2 FQNNGV. The length of the CDR3 is 13 residues. Trimming took off 0 bases at V and 4 bases at J, with 6 bases between the two ends. CDR3 DNA sequence: TGTGCCAGCAGCTTAGATTGGAGCACTGAAGCTTTCTTT. It specifies CASSLDWSTEAFF.